This TCR beta chain was captured in a study of OX40 agonist ivuxolimab in advanced cancers. Regarding the research as a whole: Ivuxolimab was a fully human IgG2 agonistic monoclonal antibody targeting the costimulatory receptor OX40 (CD134). Intravenous ivuxolimab was administered to patients every 2 weeks at six dose levels: 0.01, 0.1, 0.3, 1.5, 3 and 10 mg/kg. Of the roughly 51 dose-escalation patients, hepatocellular carcinoma was present in 19, melanoma in some 15, renal cell carcinoma in 9 and head and neck cancer in 9. In the dose-escalation cohort, around four fifths of patients were male, and the mean age was approximately 64 years, with a range of roughly 20 to 85. Prior anti-PD-1, anti-PD-L1 or anti-CTLA-4 therapy was permitted, and checkpoint inhibitors had been received by about 36% of dose-escalation patients. Partial responses were achieved by three dose-escalation patients, of whom one had hepatocellular carcinoma and two had cutaneous melanoma. Peripheral TCRbeta sequencing was intended to test whether TCR sequence diversity was altered and clonal T-cell expansion was caused by ivuxolimab. The monotherapy dose-escalation portion (N = 52 patients) of the phase I ivuxolimab trial is reported in the paper. Results and caveats for the whole study, not just this receptor: In partial responders in the 0.1-3.0 mg/kg groups, normalized peripheral clonal expansion was found to be among the lowest, especially among CD8+ T cells. Low levels of normalized T-cell clonal expansion were also shown by some nonresponding patients. Which antigens the clonally expanded peripheral T cells were specific for was not determined. After ivuxolimab, CD8+ T cells had more expanded clones than CD4+ T cells on average. At doses of 0.1 to 3.0 mg/kg, clonal expansion of both CD4+ and CD8+ blood T cells was observed from baseline to week 6.

Counted from cysteine to phenylalanine, this CDR3 has 14 amino acids. The kept DNA is CDR3 alone, 42 bases in frame from the first base. Between the V and J ends, shortened by 7 bases and 9 bases respectively, the junction contains 19 bases. Via the germline V gene, CDR1 is SNHLY and CDR2 FYNNEI. Genomic DNA was isolated from the sorted cells so that the TCRbeta CDR3 region could be sequenced. The immunoSEQ Assay was used to sequence the TCRbeta CDR3 regions. The table was pulled from immuneACCESS by TCRdb, which kept in-frame rearrangements only. Such tables lose some clones; where checked, under half of the loss comes from unresolved V genes, and the rest has no known cause. Present in this sample are tens of thousands of clones, about 94% of which were seen just once. Roughly 0.45% of the sample goes to the ten largest clones. Details on this clone: The target of this receptor is not known. The input lacks base qualities; no much larger clone sits a single base away.

The trial excluded patients who had a history of autoimmune disease or who were on systemic immunosuppression. In every dose cohort, peripheral blood was drawn for TCR sequencing at baseline, cycle 4 day 1, and cycle 7 day 1. Samples were obtained from an open-label, multicenter, first-in-human phase I dose-escalation trial of ivuxolimab. Adults with locally advanced or metastatic melanoma, renal cell carcinoma, hepatocellular carcinoma or head and neck squamous cell carcinoma were enrolled in the trial. CD4+ and CD8+ T cells were sorted separately from peripheral blood before TCR sequencing. Here the chain combines TRBV2 and TRBJ2-1, and perhaps TRBD2 as D gene, on 6 matching bases. This TCR was sampled from an adult with an advanced solid tumor such as melanoma, head and neck, liver or kidney cancer. Sequenced here: CD4+ or CD8+ T cells sorted from blood, sampled in a trial of the OX40 agonist ivuxolimab. DNA sequence: TGTGCCAGCATCAGGTTAGTGTCCGGGGGTGAGCAGTTCTTC. Its protein is CASIRLVSGGEQFF. The CDR3 plus the reference TRBV2 and TRBJ2-1 genes for the other parts give the full variable domain: EPEVTQTPSHQVTQMGQEVILRCVPISNHLYFYWYRQILGQKVEFLVSFYNNEISEKSEIFDDQFSVERPDGSNFTLKIRSTKLEDSAMYFCASIRLVSGGEQFFGPGTRLTVL.